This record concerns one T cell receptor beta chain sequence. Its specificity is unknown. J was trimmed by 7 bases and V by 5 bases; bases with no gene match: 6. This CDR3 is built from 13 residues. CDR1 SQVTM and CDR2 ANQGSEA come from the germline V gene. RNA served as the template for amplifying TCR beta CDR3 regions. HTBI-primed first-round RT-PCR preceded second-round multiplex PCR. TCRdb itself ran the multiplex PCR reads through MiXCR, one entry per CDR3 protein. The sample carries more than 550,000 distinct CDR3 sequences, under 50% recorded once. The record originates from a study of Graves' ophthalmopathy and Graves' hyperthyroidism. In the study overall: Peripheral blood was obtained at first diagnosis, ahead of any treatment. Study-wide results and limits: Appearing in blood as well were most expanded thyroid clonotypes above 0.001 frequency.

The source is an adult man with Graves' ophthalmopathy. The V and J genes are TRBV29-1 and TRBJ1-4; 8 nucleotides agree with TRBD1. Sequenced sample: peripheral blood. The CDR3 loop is CSVTGQGFEKLFF. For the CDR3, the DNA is TGCAGCGTTACCGGACAGGGATTTGAAAAACTGTTTTTT.